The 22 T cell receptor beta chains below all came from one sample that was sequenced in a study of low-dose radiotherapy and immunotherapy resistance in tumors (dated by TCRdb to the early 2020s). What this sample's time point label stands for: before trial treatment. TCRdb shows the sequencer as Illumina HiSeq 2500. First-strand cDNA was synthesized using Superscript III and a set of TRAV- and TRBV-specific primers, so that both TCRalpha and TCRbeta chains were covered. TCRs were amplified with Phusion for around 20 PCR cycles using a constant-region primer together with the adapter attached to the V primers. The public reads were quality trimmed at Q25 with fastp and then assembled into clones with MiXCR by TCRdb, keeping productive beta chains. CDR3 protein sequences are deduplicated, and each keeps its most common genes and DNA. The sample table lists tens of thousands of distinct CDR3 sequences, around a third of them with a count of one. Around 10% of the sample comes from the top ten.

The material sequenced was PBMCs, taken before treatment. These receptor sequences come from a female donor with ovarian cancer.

As DNA, the CDR3 is TGCAGTGCTAAGGAGAGGGACAGAACCGACCATGAGCAGTTCTTC. Protein product: CSAKERDRTDHEQFF. This rearrangement joins TRBV20-1 to TRBJ2-1; 7 positions match TRBD1. From germline, CDR1 is DFQATT and CDR2 SNEGSKA (reference sequence). The CDR3 has 15 residues. V lost 4 bases and J lost 8; bases outside the gene matches: 14.

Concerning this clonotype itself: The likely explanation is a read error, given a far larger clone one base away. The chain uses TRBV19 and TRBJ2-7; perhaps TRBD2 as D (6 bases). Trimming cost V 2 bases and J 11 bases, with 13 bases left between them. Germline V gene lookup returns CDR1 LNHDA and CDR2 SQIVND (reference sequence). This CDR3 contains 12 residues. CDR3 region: CASSIRRETKYF. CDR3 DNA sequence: TGTGCCAGTAGTATACGGAGGGAGACCAAGTACTTC. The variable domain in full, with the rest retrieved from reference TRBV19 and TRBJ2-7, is DGGITQSPKYLFRKEGQNVTLSCEQNLNHDAMYWYRQDPGQGLRLIYYSQIVNDFQKGDIAEGYSVSREKKESFPLTVTSAQKNPTAFYLCASSIRRETKYFGPGTRLTVT.

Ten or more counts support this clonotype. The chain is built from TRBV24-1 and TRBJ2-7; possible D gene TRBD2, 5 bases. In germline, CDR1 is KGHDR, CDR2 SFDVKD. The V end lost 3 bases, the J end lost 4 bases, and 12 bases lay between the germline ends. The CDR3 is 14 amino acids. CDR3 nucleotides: TGTGCCACCAGTGATAGCGACTGGACTTACGAGCAGTACTTC. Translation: CATSDSDWTYEQYF.

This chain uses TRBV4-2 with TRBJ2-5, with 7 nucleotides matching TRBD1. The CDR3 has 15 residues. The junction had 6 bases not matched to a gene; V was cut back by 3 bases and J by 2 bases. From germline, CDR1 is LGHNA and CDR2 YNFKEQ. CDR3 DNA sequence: TGTGCCAGCAGCCAGTCCACGGGACAGCAAGAGACCCAGTACTTC. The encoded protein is CASSQSTGQQETQYF.

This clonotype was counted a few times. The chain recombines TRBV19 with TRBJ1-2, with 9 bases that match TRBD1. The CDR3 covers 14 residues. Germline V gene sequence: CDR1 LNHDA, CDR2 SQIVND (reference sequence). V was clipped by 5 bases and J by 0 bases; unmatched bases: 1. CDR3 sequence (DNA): TGTGCCAGTAGTGGGACAGGGACTAACTATGGCTACACCTTC. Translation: CASSGTGTNYGYTF.

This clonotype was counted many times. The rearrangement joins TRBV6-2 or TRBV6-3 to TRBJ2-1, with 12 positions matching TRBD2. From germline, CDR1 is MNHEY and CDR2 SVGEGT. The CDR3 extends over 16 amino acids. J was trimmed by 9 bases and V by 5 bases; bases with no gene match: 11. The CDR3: CASSATGTSGRGEQFF. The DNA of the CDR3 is TGTGCCAGCAGTGCCACCGGGACTAGCGGGCGGGGTGAGCAGTTCTTC.

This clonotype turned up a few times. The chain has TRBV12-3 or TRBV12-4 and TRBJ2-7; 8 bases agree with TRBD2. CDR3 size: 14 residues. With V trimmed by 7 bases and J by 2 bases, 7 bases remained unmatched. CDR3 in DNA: TGTGCCAGCACCCGTTCGGGAGGGCCCTACGAGCAGTACTTC. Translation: CASTRSGGPYEQYF.

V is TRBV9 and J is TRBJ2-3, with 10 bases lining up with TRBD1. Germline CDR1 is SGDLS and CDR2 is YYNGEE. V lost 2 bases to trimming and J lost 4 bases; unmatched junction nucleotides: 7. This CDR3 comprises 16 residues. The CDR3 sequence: CASSVGQGVHSDTQYF. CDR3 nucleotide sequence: TGTGCCAGCAGCGTTGGACAGGGGGTTCATTCAGATACGCAGTATTTT.

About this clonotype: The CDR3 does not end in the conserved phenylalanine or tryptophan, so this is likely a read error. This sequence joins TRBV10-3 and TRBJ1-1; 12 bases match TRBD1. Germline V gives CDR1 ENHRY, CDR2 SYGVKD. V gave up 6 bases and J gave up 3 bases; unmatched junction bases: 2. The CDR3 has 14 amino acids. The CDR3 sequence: CAIRGTGGDTEAFI. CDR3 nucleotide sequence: TGTGCCATCAGGGGGACAGGGGGCGACACTGAAGCTTTCATT.

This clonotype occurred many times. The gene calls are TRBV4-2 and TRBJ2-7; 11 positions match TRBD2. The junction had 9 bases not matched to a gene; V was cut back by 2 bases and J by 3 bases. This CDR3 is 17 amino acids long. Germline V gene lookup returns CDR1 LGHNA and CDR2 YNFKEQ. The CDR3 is CASSQSTGLAGSYEQYF. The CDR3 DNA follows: TGTGCCAGCAGCCAATCCACCGGACTAGCGGGCAGCTACGAGCAGTACTTC.

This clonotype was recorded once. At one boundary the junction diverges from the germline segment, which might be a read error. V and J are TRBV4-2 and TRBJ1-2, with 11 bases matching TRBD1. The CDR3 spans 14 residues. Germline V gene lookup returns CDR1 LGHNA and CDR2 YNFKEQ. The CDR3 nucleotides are TGTGCCAGCAGCCAAGCGGACAGGGGGCTTGGCGACACCTTC. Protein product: CASSQADRGLGDTF.

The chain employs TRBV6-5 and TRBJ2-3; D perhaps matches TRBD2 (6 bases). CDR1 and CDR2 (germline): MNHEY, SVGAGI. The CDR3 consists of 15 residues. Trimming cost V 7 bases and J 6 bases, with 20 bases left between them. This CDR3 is CASTPLGRGNDTQYF. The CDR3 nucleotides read TGTGCCAGCACTCCCCTTGGGCGGGGCAACGATACGCAGTATTTT.

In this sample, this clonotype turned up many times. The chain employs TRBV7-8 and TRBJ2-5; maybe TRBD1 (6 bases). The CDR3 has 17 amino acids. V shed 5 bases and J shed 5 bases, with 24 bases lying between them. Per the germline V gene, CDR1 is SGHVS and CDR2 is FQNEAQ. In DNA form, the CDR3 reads TGTGCCAGCAGCCCAATATTCTGGACAGCCGGTGGCGAGACCCAGTACTTC. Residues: CASSPIFWTAGGETQYF. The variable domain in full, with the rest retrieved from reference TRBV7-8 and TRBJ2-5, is GAGVSQSPRYKVAKRGQDVALRCDPISGHVSLFWYQQALGQGPEFLTYFQNEAQLDKSGLPSDRFFAERPEGSVSTLKIQRTQQEDSAVYLCASSPIFWTAGGETQYFGPGTRLLVL.

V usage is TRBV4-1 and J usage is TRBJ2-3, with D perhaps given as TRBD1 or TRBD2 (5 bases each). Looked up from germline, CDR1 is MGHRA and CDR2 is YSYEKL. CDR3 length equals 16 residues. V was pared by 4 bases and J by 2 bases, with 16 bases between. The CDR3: CASSRRDGNPTDTQYF. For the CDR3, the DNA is TGCGCCAGCAGCCGCCGGGACGGCAACCCCACAGATACGCAGTATTTT.

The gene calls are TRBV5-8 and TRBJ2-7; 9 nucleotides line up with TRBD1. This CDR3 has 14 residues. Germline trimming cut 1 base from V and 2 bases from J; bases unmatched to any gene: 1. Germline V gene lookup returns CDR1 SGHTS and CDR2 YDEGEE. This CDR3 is CASSLTGGPYEQYF. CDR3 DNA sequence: TGTGCCAGCAGCTTGACAGGGGGCCCCTACGAGCAGTACTTC. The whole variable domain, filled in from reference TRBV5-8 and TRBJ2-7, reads EAGVTQSPTHLIKTRGQQATLRCSPISGHTSVYWYQQALGLGLQFLLWYDEGEERNRGNFPPRFSGRQFPNYSSELNVNALELEDSALYLCASSLTGGPYEQYFGPGTRLTVT.

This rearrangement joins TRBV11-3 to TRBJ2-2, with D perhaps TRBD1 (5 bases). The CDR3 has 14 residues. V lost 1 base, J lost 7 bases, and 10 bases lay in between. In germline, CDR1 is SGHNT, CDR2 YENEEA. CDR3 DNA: TGTGCCAGCAGCTTAGGGGGCGCGGTCGGGGAGCTGTTTTTT. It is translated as CASSLGGAVGELFF.

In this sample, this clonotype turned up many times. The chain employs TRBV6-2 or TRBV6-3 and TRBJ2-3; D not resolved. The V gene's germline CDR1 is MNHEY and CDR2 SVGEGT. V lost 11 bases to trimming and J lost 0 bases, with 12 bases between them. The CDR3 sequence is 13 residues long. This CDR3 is CAATTSSTDTQYF. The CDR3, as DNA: TGTGCCGCCACAACTTCTAGCACAGATACGCAGTATTTT.

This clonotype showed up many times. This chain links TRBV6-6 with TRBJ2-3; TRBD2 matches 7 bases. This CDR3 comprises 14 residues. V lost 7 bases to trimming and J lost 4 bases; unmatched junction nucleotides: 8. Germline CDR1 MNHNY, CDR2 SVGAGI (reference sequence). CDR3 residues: CASIYRGGSDTQYF. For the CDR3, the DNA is TGTGCCAGCATCTACCGCGGGGGATCAGATACGCAGTATTTT.

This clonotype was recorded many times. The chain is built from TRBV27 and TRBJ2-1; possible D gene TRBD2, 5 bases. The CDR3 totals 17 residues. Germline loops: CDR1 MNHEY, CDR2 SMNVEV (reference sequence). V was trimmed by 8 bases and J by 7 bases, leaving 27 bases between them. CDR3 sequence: CASGVSSFGISGNEQFF. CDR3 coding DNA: TGTGCCAGCGGGGTCTCAAGCTTTGGGATTTCGGGAAATGAGCAGTTCTTC.

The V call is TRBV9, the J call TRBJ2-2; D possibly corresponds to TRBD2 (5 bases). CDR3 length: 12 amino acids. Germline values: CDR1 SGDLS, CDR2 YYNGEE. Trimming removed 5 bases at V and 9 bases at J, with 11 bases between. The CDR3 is CASSSVPRELFF. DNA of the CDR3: TGTGCCAGCAGTAGCGTCCCCCGGGAGCTGTTTTTT. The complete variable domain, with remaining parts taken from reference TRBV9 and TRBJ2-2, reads DSGVTQTPKHLITATGQRVTLRCSPRSGDLSVYWYQQSLDQGLQFLIQYYNGEERAKGNILERFSAQQFPDLHSELNLSSLELGDSALYFCASSSVPRELFFGEGSRLTVL.

CDR3 region: CSAMGKTDTQYF. CDR3 DNA: TGCAGTGCTATGGGAAAGACAGATACGCAGTATTTT. V usage is TRBV20-1 and J usage is TRBJ2-3; D not resolved. CDR3 length: 12 residues. Trimming left V 4 bases short and J 3 bases short, with 8 bases between. The germline CDR1 and CDR2 sequences are DFQATT and SNEGSKA (reference sequence).

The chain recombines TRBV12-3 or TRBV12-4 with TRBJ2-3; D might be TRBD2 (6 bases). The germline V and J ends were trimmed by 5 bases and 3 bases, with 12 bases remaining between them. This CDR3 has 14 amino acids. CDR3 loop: CASSHRAGTDTQYF. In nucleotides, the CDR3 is TGTGCCAGCAGTCACCGGGCGGGGACAGATACGCAGTATTTT.